This is a list of T cell receptor beta chains from one sample in a study of blood T cell repertoires in COVID-19. Here immunoSEQ multiplex PCR was the method, and the copy in TCRdb shows in-frame clones only, minus some. The table lists 150,000 to 200,000 clones, around 86% of them singletons. The material sequenced was peripheral blood. The receptors shown here come from a woman in her 70s with COVID-19, enrolled during active disease. CDR3s include the opening cysteine and the closing phenylalanine or tryptophan. Fields, in order: J gene, D gene, V gene, clone size, CDR3 DNA, CDR3 protein. D genes are given only for firm matches. Expanded clones are given a class, and other clones once, few, many or no size at all.

TRBJ2-7,TRBD2,TRBV6-5,.,TGTGCCAGCAGTTACTCGACGTGGGAGGGCACCCACGAGCAGTACTTC,CASSYSTWEGTHEQYF
TRBJ1-2,.,TRBV28,.,TGTGCCAGCACAGGGAACTATGGCTACACCTTC,CASTGNYGYTF
TRBJ2-3,.,TRBV7-8,.,TGTGCCAGCAGCTTACGGGAACTCAGCACAGATACGCAGTATTTT,CASSLRELSTDTQYF
TRBJ2-1,.,TRBV2,few,TGTGCCAGCAGTGGTCGGCGGGGCCCCTACAATGAGCAGTTCTTC,CASSGRRGPYNEQFF
TRBJ1-3,.,TRBV14,.,TGTGCCAGCAGCCCTGCATTGGGGCCTGGAAACACCATATATTTT,CASSPALGPGNTIYF
TRBJ2-1,TRBD1,TRBV28,once,TGTGCCAGCAGTTCCCCCGGGACAGGGGGCTACAATGAGCAGTTCTTC,CASSSPGTGGYNEQFF
TRBJ1-4,.,TRBV5-5,.,TGTGCCAGCAGCTTGGGCAGAAATAATGAAAAACTGTTTTTT,CASSLGRNNEKLFF
TRBJ1-2,.,TRBV3-1/TRBV3-2,.,TGTGCCAGCAGCCAAGAGACACTGTATGGCTACACCTTC,CASSQETLYGYTF
TRBJ2-2,.,TRBV19,once,TGTGCCAGTCAACAGGCCGGGGAGCTGTTTTTT,CASQQAGELFF
TRBJ2-2,.,TRBV28,.,TGTGCCAGCAGGTCCTCTACCGGGACAATGAACCCCGGGGAGCTGTTTTTT,CASRSSTGTMNPGELFF
TRBJ1-3,TRBD1,TRBV5-6,.,TGTGCCAGCAGCTTGGGGGCAGGGGGGAACACCATATATTTT,CASSLGAGGNTIYF
TRBJ2-1,TRBD2,TRBV6-2/TRBV6-3,.,TGTGCCAGCAGTCGCCCGACTAGCGGGACCCACAATGAGCAGTTCTTC,CASSRPTSGTHNEQFF
TRBJ2-1,.,TRBV25-1,.,TGTGCCAGCAGTGGGCGGACAGGCGGGATTGAGCAGTTCTTC,CASSGRTGGIEQFF
TRBJ2-7,.,TRBV27,.,TGTGCCAGCAGTTCGATCCGGGAAGGTAACGAGCAGTACTTC,CASSSIREGNEQYF
TRBJ2-2,TRBD1,TRBV12-5,.,TGTGCTAGTGGTTTTCTTACAGGGGGCACCGGGGAGCTGTTTTTT,CASGFLTGGTGELFF
TRBJ2-7,TRBD1,TRBV28,many,TGTGCCAGCAGCGGGGCAGGGACAGGGAAGGGCTACGAGCAGTACTTC,CASSGAGTGKGYEQYF
TRBJ2-2,TRBD1,TRBV4-3,.,TGCGCCAGCAGCCAAGATAGGGCAGGGGGCGCGGGGTACGCCGGGGAGCTGTTTTTT,CASSQDRAGGAGYAGELFF
TRBJ1-6,.,TRBV30,.,TGTGCCTGGAGTGACTTTAGGGAGGCACCCCTCCACTTT,CAWSDFREAPLHF
TRBJ2-1,TRBD2,TRBV3-1/TRBV3-2,few,TGTGCCAGCAGCCAAGATTTAGGCGGGAGGGCCGGGTATGAGCAGTTCTTC,CASSQDLGGRAGYEQFF
TRBJ1-1,.,TRBV2,.,TGTGCCAGCAGTGAAGACAGATTGAACACTGAAGCTTTCTTT,CASSEDRLNTEAFF
TRBJ1-2,.,TRBV20-1,.,TGCAGTGCTATCTCCAACTATGGCTACACCTTC,CSAISNYGYTF
TRBJ2-1,TRBD2,TRBV6-2/TRBV6-3,.,TGTGCCAGCAGTTACTCGGGGACTACCACGGGGAATGAGCAGTTCTTC,CASSYSGTTTGNEQFF